This entry lists 10 T cell receptor beta chains sequenced from one sample in a study of spatial heterogeneity in lung cancer. Regarding the study as a whole: Within tumors, counts of expanded alpha and beta TCRs tracked tumor mutation counts.

MiXCR, run by TCRdb on the 5' RACE reads, gives a single entry per CDR3 protein. The sample shows 1,100 or so distinct CDR3 sequences, roughly 30% of them seen only once. The time point was: sample taken at primary tumor resection. No cognate antigen is known for these TCRs. The sequencing here drew on lung tumor tissue, taken at surgery. The receptor set was obtained from a male donor with early-stage non-small cell lung cancer.

By frequency in the sample, this clonotype is medium-sized (0.01 to 0.1%). This chain uses TRBV18 with TRBJ2-1, with 7 bases that match TRBD1. This CDR3 contains 14 residues. The germline V gene has CDR1 KGHSH and CDR2 LQKENI. V lost 5 bases, J lost 4 bases, and 5 bases stayed unmatched. CDR3 amino acids: CASSETGYYNEQFF. The CDR3 region has the DNA TGTGCCAGCTCAGAGACAGGGTATTACAATGAGCAGTTCTTC.

The chain couples TRBV12-3 or TRBV12-4 to TRBJ2-1, with D tentatively TRBD1 or TRBD2 (5 bases each). This CDR3 region has 13 residues. The V end was cut by 8 bases, the J end by 0 bases, with 8 bases between. CDR3 nucleotides: TGTGCCAGCGGGGGTAGCTCCTACAATGAGCAGTTCTTC. Translating gives CASGGSSYNEQFF.

This rearrangement joins TRBV3-1 to TRBJ1-2; a possible D gene is TRBD1 (5 bases). This CDR3 contains 14 residues. The germline CDR1 and CDR2 sequences are LGHDT and YNNKEL (reference sequence). Trimming stripped 3 bases from V and 3 bases from J, with 11 bases between. CDR3 sequence: CASSHAGTDYGYTF. The DNA for the CDR3 is TGTGCCAGCAGCCATGCCGGGACGGACTATGGCTACACCTTC.

This chain links TRBV21-1 with TRBJ2-7. TRBV21-1 represents a pseudogene. CDR3 size: 15 residues. The CDR3 region is CASSKGRLYSYEQYF. CDR3 nucleotide sequence: TGTGCCAGCAGCAAAGGTCGACTTTACTCCTACGAGCAGTACTTC.

The V call is TRBV9, the J call TRBJ2-1, with 9 bases that match TRBD1. The V and J ends lost 3 bases and 1 base, in that order; junction bases with no gene match: 2. This CDR3 comprises 15 residues. Germline loops: CDR1 SGDLS, CDR2 YYNGEE. Here the CDR3 DNA reads TGTGCCAGCAGCGCCGGGACAGGGTCCTACAATGAGCAGTTCTTC. Its translation is CASSAGTGSYNEQFF. The variable domain in full, with the rest retrieved from reference TRBV9 and TRBJ2-1, is DSGVTQTPKHLITATGQRVTLRCSPRSGDLSVYWYQQSLDQGLQFLIQYYNGEERAKGNILERFSAQQFPDLHSELNLSSLELGDSALYFCASSAGTGSYNEQFFGPGTRLTVL.

The gene calls are TRBV25-1 and TRBJ2-1, with TRBD2 identical over 7 bases. CDR1 is MGHDK, CDR2 SYGVNS, per germline. This CDR3 has 16 amino acids. V shed 3 bases and J 0 bases; nucleotides not matched to a gene: 5. The DNA for the CDR3 is TGTGCCAGCAGTGAGGCTAGCGGAACCTCCTACAATGAGCAGTTCTTC. It is translated as CASSEASGTSYNEQFF.

The chain couples TRBV4-3 to TRBJ2-7; D possibly corresponds to TRBD1 (6 bases). Per the germline V gene, CDR1 is LGHNA and CDR2 is YSLEER. The length of the CDR3 is 14 residues. The germline V and J ends were trimmed by 3 bases and 1 base, with 10 bases remaining between them. The CDR3 spells CASSQGTSSYEQYF. In nucleotides, the CDR3 is TGCGCCAGCAGCCAGGGGACATCTTCCTACGAGCAGTACTTC.

Within the sample, this clonotype is medium-sized. Relative to the germline gene, one junction end is altered; a read error may explain this. The J gene is TRBJ2-1, the V gene TRBV7-3; no definite D call. The CDR3 loop spans 13 amino acids. CDR1 is SGHTA and CDR2 is FQGTGA in the germline V gene. CDR3 amino acids: CASSTVQIDEQFF. In nucleotides, the CDR3 is TGTGCCAGCAGCACCGTCCAGATAGATGAACAGTTCTTC.

This clonotype is labeled large (0.1 to 1%). This chain joins TRBV14 and TRBJ1-1; D remains unclear. Trimming cost V 4 bases and J 1 base, with 10 bases left between them. CDR3 length: 14 residues. CDR1 and CDR2 from the germline V gene are SGHDN and FVKESK. The CDR3 sequence is CASSLVPGNTEAFF. As DNA, the CDR3 is TGTGCCAGCAGCCTCGTACCAGGGAACACTGAAGCTTTCTTT.

By sample share, this clonotype is large. The chain combines TRBV28 with TRBJ2-2; D perhaps matches TRBD2 (6 bases). Germline V gives CDR1 MDHEN, CDR2 SYDVKM. Trimming took off 5 bases at V and 1 base at J, with 11 bases between the two ends. CDR3 length: 15 residues. The CDR3 region has the DNA TGTGCCAGCAGTAAAGCGGGCTGGAACACCGGGGAGCTGTTTTTT. Translating it yields CASSKAGWNTGELFF. Complete variable domain (other parts from reference TRBV28 and TRBJ2-2): DVKVTQSSRYLVKRTGEKVFLECVQDMDHENMFWYRQDPGLGLRLIYFSYDVKMKEKGDIPEGYSVSREKKERFSLILESASTNQTSMYLCASSKAGWNTGELFFGEGSRLTVL.